This entry lists 20 T cell receptor beta chains sequenced from one sample in a study of human T cells and chemical hapten exposure. TCRdb used MiXCR to reprocess the RACE reads, holding one entry per CDR3 protein. Among about 190,000 distinct CDR3 sequences listed, around 25% were seen once. As to time point: patch test 3, about 24 weeks after DPC sensitization. Treatment noted: therapeutic diphenylcyclopropenone sensitization with weekly scalp DPC. Here the sequenced sample was whole blood, taken in connection with sensitization to the hapten diphenylcyclopropenone (DPC). The receptors stem from a woman aged 40 to 55 with alopecia areata. Some clones in this sample may be carry-over from other donors' samples.

This clonotype occurred many times. This chain connects TRBV29-1 to TRBJ1-5; no firm D call. Germline CDR1 reads SQVTM; CDR2 reads ANQGSEA. The CDR3 has 11 residues. V lost 7 bases and J 14 bases, leaving 18 bases between the germline ends. The CDR3 sequence is CSASRGNHEHF. CDR3 nucleotides: TGCAGCGCCTCACGGGGTAATCACGAGCATTTT.

Many counts were recorded for this clonotype. The chain couples TRBV29-1 to TRBJ2-3; D is uncertain. CDR1 SQVTM and CDR2 ANQGSEA come from the germline V gene. The CDR3 sequence is 10 residues long. The V end was cut by 3 bases, the J end by 6 bases, with 4 bases between. In DNA, the CDR3 is TGCAGCGTTGACGAGGATACGCAGTATTTT. This gives the protein CSVDEDTQYF.

This clonotype has just a few counts. The chain links TRBV25-1 to TRBJ1-1; a weak D match, TRBD1 (5 bases). There are 14 residues in the CDR3. Germline values: CDR1 MGHDK, CDR2 SYGVNS. V lost 6 bases and J lost 6, with 17 bases in between. As DNA, the CDR3 is TGTGCCAGCAGCTCCCAGGGCAGCTTACCTGAAGCTTTCTTT. It specifies CASSSQGSLPEAFF.

CDR3 in amino acids: CSAIPLDRTTGELFF. CDR3 DNA sequence: TGCAGTGCCATACCCTTGGACAGGACCACCGGGGAGCTGTTTTTT. The chain carries TRBV20-1 and TRBJ2-2, with 7 nucleotides matching TRBD1. The V gene's germline CDR1 is DFQATT and CDR2 SNEGSKA (reference sequence). The CDR3 runs to 15 residues. Trimming at V came to 6 bases and at J to 4 bases, leaving 11 bases not matched to a gene.

This rearrangement joins TRBV7-2 to TRBJ2-5; TRBD2 matches 15 bases. V gave up 3 bases and J gave up 2 bases; unmatched junction bases: 1. The CDR3 covers 16 residues. Germline CDR1 reads SGHTA; CDR2 reads FQGNSA. The CDR3 here is CASSFGTSGRQETQYF. CDR3 nucleotide sequence: TGTGCCAGCAGCTTCGGGACTAGCGGGAGGCAAGAGACCCAGTACTTC.

This chain links TRBV15 with TRBJ1-5, with D possibly being TRBD1 (6 bases). Trimming stripped 2 bases from V and 2 bases from J, with 13 bases between. This CDR3 has 16 amino acids. Per germline, CDR1 LNHNV and CDR2 YYDKDF (reference sequence). DNA for the CDR3: TGTGCCACCAGCAGAATAACAGGGTCTGGCAATCAGCCCCAGCATTTT. This codes for CATSRITGSGNQPQHF.

The J gene is TRBJ1-2, the V gene TRBV29-1, with D perhaps matching TRBD1 (5 bases). The CDR3 consists of 13 residues. CDR1 and CDR2 (germline): SQVTM, ANQGSEA. Trimming left V 5 bases short and J 1 base short, with 11 bases between. The CDR3 DNA reads as TGCAGCGTTAGCGGGACGGTTAACTATGGCTACACCTTC. Translating it yields CSVSGTVNYGYTF.

The gene calls are TRBV11-2 and TRBJ2-1, with 8 nucleotides matching TRBD2. This CDR3 has 18 residues. The V segment lost 1 base and the J segment 9 bases; nucleotides outside the gene matches: 17. Germline-derived CDR1 and CDR2 are SGHAT and FQNNGV. The CDR3 loop is CASSLGSSSGRPWVEQFF. The CDR3 nucleotides read TGTGCCAGCAGCTTAGGGTCGTCTAGCGGGCGCCCCTGGGTTGAGCAGTTCTTC.

A few counts support this clonotype. The genes are TRBV28 and TRBJ2-2; 7 nucleotides match TRBD2. The CDR3 totals 16 residues. Trimming cost V 7 bases and J 0 bases; bases outside gene matches: 8. Germline lookup yields CDR1 MDHEN and CDR2 SYDVKM. CDR3 in amino acids: CASTTGGAANTGELFF. As DNA, the CDR3 is TGTGCCAGCACCACGGGAGGTGCCGCGAACACCGGGGAGCTGTTTTTT. The variable domain in full, with the rest retrieved from reference TRBV28 and TRBJ2-2, is DVKVTQSSRYLVKRTGEKVFLECVQDMDHENMFWYRQDPGLGLRLIYFSYDVKMKEKGDIPEGYSVSREKKERFSLILESASTNQTSMYLCASTTGGAANTGELFFGEGSRLTVL.

V usage is TRBV27 and J usage is TRBJ2-1; the D gene is possibly TRBD2 (6 bases). Germline V gene data show CDR1 as MNHEY and CDR2 as SMNVEV (reference sequence). The CDR3 sequence is 12 residues long. Trimming removed 3 bases at V and 9 bases at J, with 9 bases between. In DNA form, the CDR3 reads TGTGCCAGCAGTTTCCGGCGGGGTGAGCAGTTCTTC. Protein product: CASSFRRGEQFF.

This clonotype was counted only a few times. This chain uses TRBV20-1 with TRBJ2-7, with TRBD2 matching over 8 bases. CDR1 DFQATT and CDR2 SNEGSKA come from the germline V gene (reference sequence). The J segment lost 9 bases and the V segment lost 3 bases, leaving 4 bases of the junction unmatched. The CDR3 loop spans 11 amino acids. The CDR3 region is CSASREGGQYF. The CDR3 DNA reads TGCAGTGCTAGTCGGGAGGGGGGGCAGTACTTC.

The J gene is TRBJ2-2, the V gene TRBV4-2, with TRBD1 matching 9 bases. The germline V gene has CDR1 LGHNA and CDR2 YNFKEQ. CDR3 length equals 15 residues. V shed 4 bases and J 3 bases; nucleotides not matched to a gene: 3. The CDR3 region is CASSRGDRDTGELFF. In DNA, the CDR3 is TGTGCCAGCAGCCGGGGGGACAGGGACACCGGGGAGCTGTTTTTT.

The chain couples TRBV27 to TRBJ2-5; D gene unclear. V lost 4 bases and J lost 7, with 16 bases in between. Germline assignment: CDR1 MNHEY and CDR2 SMNVEV (reference sequence). CDR3 length: 14 residues. CDR3: CASSSGLDGWTQYF. Written as DNA, the CDR3 is TGTGCCAGCAGTTCCGGTTTGGACGGGTGGACCCAGTACTTC.

This clonotype was detected a few times. This chain joins TRBV7-3 and TRBJ2-1; no definite D call. The CDR3 runs to 18 residues. Trimming took off 1 base at V and 0 bases at J, with 16 bases between the two ends. The germline gives CDR1 SGHTA, CDR2 FQGTGA. CDR3 DNA sequence: TGTGCCAGCAGCTTAAGGGCGACCCTCTTTAGCTCCTACAATGAGCAGTTCTTC. It translates to CASSLRATLFSSYNEQFF.

V gene TRBV27 combines with J gene TRBJ2-1, with D possibly being TRBD2 (7 bases). This CDR3 spans 15 amino acids. V was shortened by 8 bases and J by 5 bases, with 19 bases between the two germline ends. Germline CDR1 and CDR2: MNHEY and SMNVEV (reference sequence). The CDR3 DNA follows: TGTGCCAGCGGGGGCTACATAGCGGGCCACAATGAGCAGTTCTTC. It yields the protein CASGGYIAGHNEQFF.

J is TRBJ1-3 and V is TRBV28; D is ambiguous. Looked up from germline, CDR1 is MDHEN and CDR2 is SYDVKM. Trimming shortened V by 11 bases and J by 5 bases, and 16 bases separated the two germline ends. This CDR3 spans 13 amino acids. CDR3 bases: TGTGCCTCCCATGACCCGATAAGAAACACCATATATTTT. The encoded protein is CASHDPIRNTIYF.

This clonotype was seen only a few times. The chain carries TRBV9 and TRBJ2-4; 7 bases align to TRBD2. The V and J ends lost 0 bases and 8 bases, in that order; junction bases with no gene match: 5. CDR3 length: 14 residues. Germline CDR1 is SGDLS and CDR2 is YYNGEE. The CDR3 sequence: CASSVGGSQDIQYF. CDR3 DNA: TGTGCCAGCAGCGTAGGCGGGAGCCAGGACATTCAGTACTTC. The full variable domain, rest sourced from reference TRBV9 and TRBJ2-4, is DSGVTQTPKHLITATGQRVTLRCSPRSGDLSVYWYQQSLDQGLQFLIQYYNGEERAKGNILERFSAQQFPDLHSELNLSSLELGDSALYFCASSVGGSQDIQYFGAGTRLSVL.

This clonotype was observed a few times. The CDR3 reads CATSSLQTLSQPQHF. The CDR3 nucleotides read TGTGCCACCAGCAGTCTGCAGACCCTATCTCAGCCCCAGCATTTT. V gene TRBV15 combines with J gene TRBJ1-5; D is undetermined. CDR1 is LNHNV, CDR2 YYDKDF, per germline (reference sequence). The length of the CDR3 is 15 residues. Trimming removed 3 bases from V and 6 bases from J, with 15 bases in between.

This clonotype was seen only a few times. The chain carries TRBV29-1 and TRBJ2-1; possible D gene TRBD1, 5 bases. Germline loops: CDR1 SQVTM, CDR2 ANQGSEA. The CDR3 runs 16 residues. Trimming pared 2 bases from V and 1 base from J, leaving 15 bases between. The CDR3, as DNA: TGCAGCGTTGAAAGCGTCAGGGATCGGTCCTACAATGAGCAGTTCTTC. Amino acid sequence: CSVESVRDRSYNEQFF.

This clonotype has only a few counts. The CDR3, as DNA: TGTGCCAGCAGTTACGGAGGATACTATGGCTACACCTTC. It codes for CASSYGGYYGYTF. The chain combines TRBV6-5 with TRBJ1-2, with D uncertain. Trimming removed 2 bases at V and 3 bases at J, with 7 bases between. This CDR3 spans 13 amino acids. Germline CDR1 MNHEY, CDR2 SVGAGI.